The rows below give T cell receptor beta chains drawn from one sample of a study of CD4 T cells in relation to SARS-CoV-2 and coronaviruses. Which antigens these TCRs recognize remains unknown. Using immunoSEQ multiplex PCR, the repertoire was profiled, and TCRdb retains in-frame clones only, with some absent. This sample has 30,000 or so clones; roughly 78% occur once, and the top ten carry about 12%. Sequencing was performed on CD4+ T cells from PBMCs, cultured in vitro. The receptors here all came from a human donor in good health. CDR3s include the opening cysteine and the closing phenylalanine or tryptophan. The order of the fields is J gene, D gene, V gene, clone size, CDR3 protein, CDR3 DNA. The D gene is left open where the match is weak. Clone size appears in some rows only: once, few, many, or a class for an expanded clone.

j_call: TRBJ2-3; d_call: TRBD1; v_call: TRBV7-9; clone_size: few; cdr3_aa: CASSLDRGHTDTQYF; cdr3_nt: TGTGCCAGCAGCCTGGACAGGGGGCACACAGATACGCAGTATTTT
j_call: TRBJ1-3; d_call: NA; v_call: TRBV6-5; clone_size: NA; cdr3_aa: CASSYGRASGNTIYF; cdr3_nt: TGTGCCAGCAGTTACGGGAGGGCATCTGGAAACACCATATATTTT
j_call: TRBJ2-1; d_call: TRBD2; v_call: TRBV6-4; clone_size: NA; cdr3_aa: CASSQLAGTRNEQFF; cdr3_nt: TGTGCCAGCAGCCAACTAGCGGGGACTCGGAATGAGCAGTTCTTC
j_call: TRBJ1-3; d_call: NA; v_call: TRBV6-6; clone_size: NA; cdr3_aa: CASSYTAGNTIYF; cdr3_nt: TGTGCCAGCAGTTACACAGCTGGAAACACCATATATTTT
j_call: TRBJ2-5; d_call: TRBD2; v_call: TRBV18; clone_size: NA; cdr3_aa: CASSRPLQGGTQETQYF; cdr3_nt: TGTGCCAGCTCCCGCCCGCTCCAGGGAGGGACCCAAGAGACCCAGTACTTC
j_call: TRBJ1-2; d_call: TRBD1; v_call: TRBV5-1; clone_size: NA; cdr3_aa: CASSYGTGPRSGYTF; cdr3_nt: TGCGCCAGCAGCTACGGGACAGGGCCGAGGAGTGGCTACACCTTC
j_call: TRBJ1-3; d_call: NA; v_call: TRBV15; clone_size: NA; cdr3_aa: CATSRGGTGNTIYF; cdr3_nt: TGTGCCACCAGCAGAGGAGGGACTGGAAACACCATATATTTT
j_call: TRBJ2-1; d_call: TRBD2; v_call: TRBV7-9; clone_size: NA; cdr3_aa: CASSFWRGYNEQFF; cdr3_nt: TGTGCCAGCAGCTTCTGGCGGGGGTACAATGAGCAGTTCTTC
j_call: TRBJ1-1; d_call: NA; v_call: TRBV11-2; clone_size: NA; cdr3_aa: CASSQAQGWETEAFF; cdr3_nt: TGTGCCAGCAGCCAAGCACAGGGTTGGGAAACTGAAGCTTTCTTT
j_call: TRBJ1-1; d_call: TRBD1; v_call: TRBV6-5; clone_size: NA; cdr3_aa: CASTPRQGANTEAFF; cdr3_nt: TGTGCCAGCACTCCACGACAGGGGGCGAACACTGAAGCTTTCTTT
j_call: TRBJ1-1; d_call: NA; v_call: TRBV19; clone_size: NA; cdr3_aa: CASSITGRGKDTEAFF; cdr3_nt: TGTGCCAGTAGTATAACAGGGCGAGGGAAAGACACTGAAGCTTTCTTT
j_call: TRBJ2-3; d_call: NA; v_call: TRBV19; clone_size: NA; cdr3_aa: CASSLGDGTDTQYF; cdr3_nt: TGTGCCAGTAGCTTGGGAGACGGCACAGATACGCAGTATTTT
j_call: TRBJ1-1; d_call: NA; v_call: TRBV2; clone_size: NA; cdr3_aa: CASSLYVGEIGAFF; cdr3_nt: TGTGCCAGCAGCCTTTACGTCGGGGAGATTGGAGCTTTCTTT
j_call: TRBJ1-5; d_call: NA; v_call: TRBV6-5; clone_size: NA; cdr3_aa: CASSYAGIGNQPQHF; cdr3_nt: TGTGCCAGCAGTTACGCAGGGATTGGCAATCAGCCCCAGCATTTT
j_call: TRBJ1-5; d_call: TRBD1; v_call: TRBV7-2; clone_size: NA; cdr3_aa: CASSLAYGTESNQPQHF; cdr3_nt: TGTGCCAGCAGCTTAGCGTACGGGACAGAAAGCAATCAGCCCCAGCATTTT
j_call: TRBJ1-4; d_call: NA; v_call: TRBV10-3; clone_size: NA; cdr3_aa: CAIGQGGEKLFF; cdr3_nt: TGTGCCATCGGGCAGGGTGGGGAAAAACTGTTTTTT
j_call: TRBJ2-2; d_call: NA; v_call: TRBV25-1; clone_size: few; cdr3_aa: CASTRGGTGELFF; cdr3_nt: TGTGCCAGCACCAGGGGGGGCACCGGGGAGCTGTTTTTT
j_call: TRBJ1-6; d_call: NA; v_call: TRBV2; clone_size: NA; cdr3_aa: CASKEEGVKNSPLHF; cdr3_nt: TGTGCCAGCAAGGAGGAGGGGGTAAAAAATTCACCCCTCCACTTT
j_call: TRBJ2-3; d_call: NA; v_call: TRBV7-2; clone_size: few; cdr3_aa: CASSLGGETTDTQYF; cdr3_nt: TGTGCCAGCAGCTTGGGCGGGGAGACCACAGATACGCAGTATTTT
j_call: TRBJ2-3; d_call: NA; v_call: TRBV3-1/TRBV3-2; clone_size: NA; cdr3_aa: CASSQADTQYF; cdr3_nt: TGTGCCAGCAGCCAAGCAGATACGCAGTATTTT
j_call: TRBJ2-3; d_call: NA; v_call: TRBV3-1/TRBV3-2; clone_size: NA; cdr3_aa: CASSQSWDHTQYF; cdr3_nt: TGTGCCAGCAGCCAAAGTTGGGACCATACGCAGTATTTT
j_call: TRBJ2-3; d_call: NA; v_call: TRBV9; clone_size: NA; cdr3_aa: CASSVDRRPWGTDTQYF; cdr3_nt: TGTGCCAGCAGCGTAGATAGGAGACCCTGGGGCACAGATACGCAGTATTTT
j_call: TRBJ1-2; d_call: NA; v_call: TRBV19; clone_size: NA; cdr3_aa: CASEDSSIRGYTF; cdr3_nt: TGTGCCAGTGAGGACAGTTCAATTCGGGGCTACACCTTC
j_call: TRBJ2-7; d_call: NA; v_call: TRBV5-6; clone_size: NA; cdr3_aa: CASSLDRDKEYF; cdr3_nt: TGTGCCAGCAGCTTGGACAGGGATAAAGAGTACTTC
j_call: TRBJ1-1; d_call: NA; v_call: TRBV29-1; clone_size: NA; cdr3_aa: CSVEGQAF; cdr3_nt: TGCAGCGTTGAGGGACAAGCCTTT
j_call: TRBJ1-2; d_call: TRBD1; v_call: TRBV2; clone_size: few; cdr3_aa: CASTGQGDYGYTF; cdr3_nt: TGTGCCAGCACCGGACAGGGGGACTATGGCTACACCTTC
j_call: TRBJ2-3; d_call: NA; v_call: TRBV7-9; clone_size: NA; cdr3_aa: CASSFGGSVPAADTQYF; cdr3_nt: TGTGCCAGCAGCTTTGGGGGTAGCGTCCCCGCTGCAGATACGCAGTATTTT
j_call: TRBJ2-7; d_call: TRBD1; v_call: TRBV5-5; clone_size: NA; cdr3_aa: CASSLVLGQGRRSEQYF; cdr3_nt: TGTGCCAGCAGCTTGGTCCTAGGACAGGGTAGAAGATCCGAGCAGTACTTC
j_call: TRBJ1-5; d_call: NA; v_call: TRBV29-1; clone_size: NA; cdr3_aa: CSPHSYNQPQHF; cdr3_nt: TGCAGCCCACACAGTTACAATCAGCCCCAGCATTTT
j_call: TRBJ1-2; d_call: NA; v_call: TRBV3-1/TRBV3-2; clone_size: NA; cdr3_aa: CASSAGVQVPGYTF; cdr3_nt: TGTGCCAGCAGTGCCGGGGTCCAAGTTCCAGGCTACACCTTC
j_call: TRBJ1-2; d_call: NA; v_call: TRBV2; clone_size: NA; cdr3_aa: CASSEDTGRYGYTF; cdr3_nt: TGTGCCAGCAGTGAAGACACAGGGCGCTATGGCTACACCTTC
j_call: TRBJ2-5; d_call: TRBD2; v_call: TRBV5-4; clone_size: NA; cdr3_aa: CASSQREAGETQYF; cdr3_nt: TGTGCCAGCAGCCAGCGGGAGGCGGGGGAGACCCAGTACTTC
j_call: TRBJ2-7; d_call: NA; v_call: TRBV27; clone_size: NA; cdr3_aa: CASSSVRVRSYEQYF; cdr3_nt: TGTGCCAGCAGTTCCGTTCGGGTACGCTCCTACGAGCAGTACTTC
j_call: TRBJ1-2; d_call: TRBD1; v_call: TRBV28; clone_size: few; cdr3_aa: CASSSDRYGYTF; cdr3_nt: TGTGCCAGCAGTTCGGACAGGTATGGCTACACCTTC
j_call: TRBJ2-4; d_call: NA; v_call: TRBV6-2/TRBV6-3; clone_size: NA; cdr3_aa: CASSLRRGFQYF; cdr3_nt: TGTGCCAGCAGTCTCCGACGGGGGTTTCAGTACTTC
j_call: TRBJ1-3; d_call: NA; v_call: TRBV14; clone_size: NA; cdr3_aa: CASSQGIPGPTGNTIYF; cdr3_nt: TGTGCCAGCAGCCAAGGGATCCCAGGGCCGACTGGAAACACCATATATTTT
j_call: TRBJ1-1; d_call: NA; v_call: TRBV7-6; clone_size: NA; cdr3_aa: CASSLSGASGTEAFF; cdr3_nt: TGTGCCAGCAGCTTATCAGGGGCCAGTGGCACTGAAGCTTTCTTT
j_call: TRBJ2-1; d_call: NA; v_call: TRBV10-3; clone_size: NA; cdr3_aa: CAISARQGGSYNEQFF; cdr3_nt: TGTGCCATCAGTGCCAGACAGGGAGGCTCCTACAATGAGCAGTTCTTC
j_call: TRBJ2-5; d_call: NA; v_call: TRBV7-9; clone_size: NA; cdr3_aa: CASSFLGGQSEGETQYF; cdr3_nt: TGTGCCAGCAGCTTTCTTGGGGGACAATCCGAAGGCGAGACCCAGTACTTC
j_call: TRBJ2-3; d_call: TRBD2; v_call: TRBV7-9; clone_size: once; cdr3_aa: CASSPGTSIYTQYF; cdr3_nt: TGTGCCAGCAGCCCCGGGACTAGCATTTATACGCAGTATTTT
j_call: TRBJ2-1; d_call: NA; v_call: TRBV3-1/TRBV3-2; clone_size: NA; cdr3_aa: CASSQARMGRFF; cdr3_nt: TGTGCCAGCAGCCAAGCGCGGATGGGAAGGTTCTTC
j_call: TRBJ1-3; d_call: NA; v_call: TRBV18; clone_size: NA; cdr3_aa: CASSPRAGTPHSGNTIYF; cdr3_nt: TGTGCCAGCTCACCACGGGCGGGGACCCCCCACTCTGGAAACACCATATATTTT
j_call: TRBJ2-1; d_call: TRBD1; v_call: TRBV13; clone_size: NA; cdr3_aa: CASRVDRGLNNEQFF; cdr3_nt: TGTGCCAGCAGAGTCGACAGGGGGCTCAACAATGAGCAGTTCTTC
j_call: TRBJ2-7; d_call: NA; v_call: TRBV10-3; clone_size: NA; cdr3_aa: CATAQGGSYEQYF; cdr3_nt: TGTGCCACAGCCCAGGGGGGGTCCTACGAGCAGTACTTC
j_call: TRBJ1-5; d_call: NA; v_call: TRBV9; clone_size: NA; cdr3_aa: CASSVFDNQPQHF; cdr3_nt: TGTGCCAGCAGCGTTTTTGACAATCAGCCCCAGCATTTT
j_call: TRBJ2-2; d_call: TRBD2; v_call: TRBV4-2; clone_size: few; cdr3_aa: CASSPRTSETGELFF; cdr3_nt: TGTGCCAGCAGCCCCCGGACTAGCGAGACCGGGGAGCTGTTTTTT
j_call: TRBJ1-1; d_call: NA; v_call: TRBV5-1; clone_size: NA; cdr3_aa: CASSLRGGTEAFF; cdr3_nt: TGCGCCAGCAGCTTGAGGGGGGGCACTGAAGCTTTCTTT
j_call: TRBJ2-5; d_call: NA; v_call: TRBV9; clone_size: NA; cdr3_aa: CASSVGNGPETQYF; cdr3_nt: TGTGCCAGCAGCGTGGGGAATGGACCAGAGACCCAGTACTTC
j_call: TRBJ2-4; d_call: TRBD2; v_call: TRBV6-5; clone_size: NA; cdr3_aa: CASTRLAGENIQYF; cdr3_nt: TGTGCCAGCACTAGACTAGCGGGGGAAAACATTCAGTACTTC
j_call: TRBJ1-5; d_call: TRBD1; v_call: TRBV24-1; clone_size: NA; cdr3_aa: CATSDLRPATGYRSNQPQHF; cdr3_nt: TGTGCCACCAGTGATTTGAGGCCGGCGACAGGGTACCGTAGCAATCAGCCCCAGCATTTT
j_call: TRBJ2-1; d_call: TRBD1; v_call: TRBV5-5; clone_size: NA; cdr3_aa: CASSLVGTGTGAGNEQFF; cdr3_nt: TGTGCCAGCAGCTTGGTGGGTACAGGGACAGGGGCTGGGAATGAGCAGTTCTTC
j_call: TRBJ2-3; d_call: TRBD1; v_call: TRBV2; clone_size: NA; cdr3_aa: CASNRRQGASNTQYF; cdr3_nt: TGTGCCAGCAATCGAAGGCAGGGGGCATCAAATACGCAGTATTTT
j_call: TRBJ2-3; d_call: NA; v_call: TRBV4-1; clone_size: NA; cdr3_aa: CASSQDGRVGTDTQYF; cdr3_nt: TGCGCCAGCAGCCAAGACGGACGGGTGGGCACAGATACGCAGTATTTT
j_call: TRBJ2-7; d_call: TRBD1; v_call: TRBV10-1; clone_size: NA; cdr3_aa: CASSGGTAYDEQYF; cdr3_nt: TGCGCCAGCAGTGGTGGGACAGCGTACGATGAGCAGTACTTC
j_call: TRBJ2-1; d_call: TRBD2; v_call: TRBV11-2; clone_size: NA; cdr3_aa: CASSSLAGAGYNEQFF; cdr3_nt: TGTGCCAGCAGCTCCTTAGCGGGAGCGGGCTACAATGAGCAGTTCTTC
j_call: TRBJ2-7; d_call: TRBD2; v_call: TRBV6-5; clone_size: NA; cdr3_aa: CASSSSGDLTYEQYF; cdr3_nt: TGTGCCAGCAGTTCCAGCGGGGACTTAACCTACGAGCAGTACTTC
j_call: TRBJ2-4; d_call: NA; v_call: TRBV18; clone_size: once; cdr3_aa: CASSPPGSRGDIQYF; cdr3_nt: TGTGCCAGCTCACCACCAGGGTCTCGAGGGGACATTCAGTACTTC